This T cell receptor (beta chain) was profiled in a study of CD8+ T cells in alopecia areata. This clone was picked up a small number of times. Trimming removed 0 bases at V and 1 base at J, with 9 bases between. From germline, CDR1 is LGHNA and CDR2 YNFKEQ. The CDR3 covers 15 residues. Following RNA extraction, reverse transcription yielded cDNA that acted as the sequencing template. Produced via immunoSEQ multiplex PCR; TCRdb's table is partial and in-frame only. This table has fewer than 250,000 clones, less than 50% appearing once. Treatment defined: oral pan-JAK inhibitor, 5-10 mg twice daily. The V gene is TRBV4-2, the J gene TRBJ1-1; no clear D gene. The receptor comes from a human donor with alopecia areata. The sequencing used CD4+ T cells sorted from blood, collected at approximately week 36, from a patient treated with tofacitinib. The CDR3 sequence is CASSQEYRQNTEAFF. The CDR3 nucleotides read TGTGCCAGCAGCCAAGAGTATAGGCAGAACACTGAAGCTTTCTTT.